The rows below give T cell receptor beta chains drawn from one sample of a study of cytomegalovirus exposure and HLA in healthy donors. The repertoire was sequenced with immunoSEQ multiplex PCR; TCRdb's copy has only in-frame clones and lacks some. This table has under 100,000 clones, more than 70% appearing once. Sequencing was done on a sample of PBMCs. Receptors originate from a man between 35 and 55 years old in good health and CMV-seronegative. CDR3s include the opening cysteine and the closing phenylalanine or tryptophan. Each record gives: V gene, D gene, J gene, clone size, CDR3 protein, CDR3 DNA. The D gene is left open where the match is weak. A row's size may be missing; if present it is once, few, many or a size class.

V: TRBV7-3; D: .; J: TRBJ2-3; size: .; CDR3: CASSLDGAGATQYF; DNA: TGTGCCAGCAGCCTGGACGGGGCGGGGGCCACGCAGTATTTT
V: TRBV5-1; D: .; J: TRBJ1-2; size: .; CDR3: CASSRGGEGYGYTF; DNA: TGCGCCAGCAGCCGGGGAGGGGAGGGCTATGGCTACACCTTC
V: TRBV4-2; D: .; J: TRBJ2-7; size: .; CDR3: CASSQGVERYF; DNA: TGTGCCAGCAGCCAAGGTGTAGAGCGGTACTTC
V: TRBV6-6; D: TRBD1; J: TRBJ2-2; size: .; CDR3: CASSYDRGSGELFF; DNA: TGTGCCAGTAGTTACGACAGGGGATCCGGGGAGCTGTTTTTT
V: TRBV5-4; D: TRBD1; J: TRBJ1-6; size: .; CDR3: CASSLQGSANSPLHF; DNA: TGTGCCAGCAGCCTACAGGGGAGCGCTAATTCACCCCTCCACTTT
V: TRBV6-1; D: .; J: TRBJ1-2; size: .; CDR3: CASSEDSSYYGYTF; DNA: TGTGCCAGCAGTGAAGATTCGAGTTACTATGGCTACACCTTC
V: TRBV5-1; D: .; J: TRBJ1-4; size: .; CDR3: CASSRGGRVSNEKLFF; DNA: TGCGCCAGCAGCCGGGGGGGGCGAGTCTCTAATGAAAAACTGTTTTTT
V: TRBV4-3; D: TRBD2; J: TRBJ2-3; size: .; CDR3: CASSQRGGNTDTQYF; DNA: TGCGCCAGCAGCCAGCGGGGGGGGAACACAGATACGCAGTATTTT
V: TRBV7-9; D: TRBD2; J: TRBJ2-1; size: .; CDR3: CASSLRAGGLDEQFF; DNA: TGTGCCAGCAGCTTAAGAGCGGGGGGGTTGGATGAGCAGTTCTTC
V: TRBV9; D: TRBD2; J: TRBJ2-1; size: once; CDR3: CASSVEAGGHGEQFF; DNA: TGTGCCAGCAGCGTAGAAGCGGGGGGGCACGGTGAGCAGTTCTTC
V: TRBV18; D: TRBD1; J: TRBJ1-2; size: .; CDR3: CASSPLGQGEANYGYTF; DNA: TGTGCCAGCTCACCACTGGGACAGGGCGAAGCTAACTATGGCTACACCTTC
V: TRBV9; D: .; J: TRBJ1-5; size: .; CDR3: CASSVESGSQPQHF; DNA: TGTGCCAGCAGCGTAGAGTCGGGTTCCCAGCCCCAGCATTTT
V: TRBV19; D: .; J: TRBJ2-6; size: .; CDR3: CASKLGRGSGANVLTF; DNA: TGTGCCAGTAAACTAGGACGGGGCTCTGGGGCCAACGTCCTGACTTTC
V: TRBV15; D: .; J: TRBJ1-2; size: .; CDR3: CATRVTTNYGYTF; DNA: TGTGCCACCAGGGTCACTACTAACTATGGCTACACCTTC
V: TRBV28; D: TRBD1; J: TRBJ1-1; size: .; CDR3: CATPSDRTGTMNTEAFF; DNA: TGTGCCACTCCATCGGATAGGACAGGGACAATGAACACTGAAGCTTTCTTT
V: TRBV12-5; D: TRBD1; J: TRBJ2-5; size: .; CDR3: CASGLAQTGGGETQYF; DNA: TGTGCTAGTGGTTTGGCGCAGACAGGGGGTGGGGAGACCCAGTACTTC
V: TRBV5-4; D: .; J: TRBJ2-3; size: .; CDR3: CASSLDRAGDTQYF; DNA: TGTGCCAGCAGCTTGGACAGGGCAGGAGATACGCAGTATTTT
V: TRBV4-1; D: TRBD1; J: TRBJ1-2; size: .; CDR3: CASSQGTGYNGYTF; DNA: TGCGCCAGCAGCCAGGGGACAGGTTACAATGGCTACACCTTC
V: TRBV6-1; D: TRBD1; J: TRBJ1-4; size: .; CDR3: CASSVTGGMTNEKLFF; DNA: TGTGCCAGCAGTGTCACAGGGGGCATGACTAATGAAAAACTGTTTTTT
V: TRBV5-8; D: .; J: TRBJ2-7; size: .; CDR3: CASSSGTGSSYEQYF; DNA: TGTGCCAGCAGCTCCGGGACCGGGAGCTCCTACGAGCAGTACTTC
V: TRBV28; D: TRBD2; J: TRBJ2-5; size: .; CDR3: CASSILSGGAVTETQYF; DNA: TGTGCCAGCAGTATTCTTAGCGGGGGGGCGGTAACGGAGACCCAGTACTTC
V: TRBV9; D: .; J: TRBJ2-3; size: once; CDR3: CASSVRPVSTDTQYF; DNA: TGTGCCAGCAGCGTACGCCCAGTTAGCACAGATACGCAGTATTTT
V: TRBV19; D: .; J: TRBJ1-6; size: few; CDR3: CASNPGGNSPLHF; DNA: TGTGCCAGTAACCCCGGCGGCAATTCACCCCTCCACTTT
V: TRBV4-1; D: TRBD1; J: TRBJ2-6; size: few; CDR3: CASRRGQGARGANVLTF; DNA: TGCGCCAGCAGGCGGGGACAGGGGGCTAGGGGGGCCAACGTCCTGACTTTC
V: TRBV9; D: TRBD1; J: TRBJ1-1; size: .; CDR3: CASSVGQGSTEAFF; DNA: TGTGCCAGCAGCGTAGGACAGGGGAGCACTGAAGCTTTCTTT
V: TRBV28; D: TRBD1; J: TRBJ1-2; size: .; CDR3: CASSRRILQGARGYGYTF; DNA: TGTGCCAGCAGCCGACGGATCCTCCAGGGGGCGCGGGGGTATGGCTACACCTTC
V: TRBV7-9; D: .; J: TRBJ2-7; size: .; CDR3: CASSRAGNF; DNA: TGTGCCAGCAGCCGGGCGGGGAACTTC
V: TRBV27; D: TRBD2; J: TRBJ2-1; size: .; CDR3: CASSLVRGGQNEQFF; DNA: TGTGCCAGCAGTTTAGTACGGGGGGGCCAGAATGAGCAGTTCTTC
V: TRBV6-4; D: .; J: TRBJ2-1; size: few; CDR3: CASSEEGGTYNEQFF; DNA: TGTGCCAGCAGTGAGGAGGGGGGGACCTACAATGAGCAGTTCTTC
V: TRBV7-3; D: .; J: TRBJ2-1; size: .; CDR3: CASSARRSNEQFF; DNA: TGTGCCAGCAGCGCCAGACGGAGTAATGAGCAGTTCTTC
V: TRBV4-2; D: .; J: TRBJ1-1; size: .; CDR3: CASSQDRGANTEAFF; DNA: TGTGCCAGCAGCCAAGACAGGGGCGCTAACACTGAAGCTTTCTTT
V: TRBV5-1; D: .; J: TRBJ2-5; size: .; CDR3: CASSLGAGSETQYF; DNA: TGCGCCAGCAGCTTGGGAGCAGGGTCCGAGACCCAGTACTTC
V: TRBV2; D: .; J: TRBJ2-5; size: .; CDR3: CASSPNSRQGGQETQYF; DNA: TGTGCCAGCAGTCCAAACTCCAGACAGGGAGGCCAAGAGACCCAGTACTTC
V: TRBV5-1; D: .; J: TRBJ1-6; size: .; CDR3: CASSLAKGGNNSPLHF; DNA: TGCGCCAGCAGCTTGGCCAAGGGGGGGAATAATTCACCCCTCCACTTT
V: TRBV7-2; D: TRBD1; J: TRBJ1-2; size: .; CDR3: CASSYPGQGRGYTF; DNA: TGTGCCAGCAGCTACCCGGGACAGGGTCGCGGCTACACCTTC
V: TRBV27; D: TRBD2; J: TRBJ2-1; size: .; CDR3: CASSSSGGGLNEQFF; DNA: TGTGCCAGCAGCTCAAGCGGGGGGGGACTCAATGAGCAGTTCTTC
V: TRBV29-1; D: TRBD1; J: TRBJ2-7; size: .; CDR3: CSVEVRDRVIHEQYF; DNA: TGCAGCGTTGAAGTCCGGGACAGGGTGATCCACGAGCAGTACTTC
V: TRBV5-1; D: .; J: TRBJ1-6; size: .; CDR3: CASSLVLGRVSYNSPLHF; DNA: TGCGCCAGCAGCTTGGTATTGGGCAGGGTCTCCTATAATTCACCCCTCCACTTT
V: TRBV13; D: .; J: TRBJ2-7; size: once; CDR3: CASSLRVAGNFVEQYF; DNA: TGTGCCAGCAGCTTAAGGGTGGCGGGGAACTTTGTCGAGCAGTACTTC
V: TRBV18; D: .; J: TRBJ1-4; size: .; CDR3: CASSLTGAHNEKLFF; DNA: TGTGCCAGCTCCCTTACAGGCGCTCATAATGAAAAACTGTTTTTT
V: TRBV4-2; D: .; J: TRBJ2-3; size: few; CDR3: CASSQGGLRTDTQYF; DNA: TGTGCCAGCAGCCAAGGGGGGCTGCGCACAGATACGCAGTATTTT
V: TRBV19; D: .; J: TRBJ1-3; size: few; CDR3: CASNFDSGNTIYF; DNA: TGTGCCAGTAACTTCGACTCTGGAAACACCATATATTTT
V: TRBV18; D: TRBD1; J: TRBJ2-1; size: once; CDR3: CASSPDRGQFNEQFF; DNA: TGTGCCAGCTCCCCGGACAGGGGACAATTCAATGAGCAGTTCTTC
V: TRBV28; D: .; J: TRBJ1-4; size: .; CDR3: CASSLHNPGVSNEKLFF; DNA: TGTGCCAGCAGTTTACACAACCCAGGGGTTAGTAATGAAAAACTGTTTTTT
V: TRBV2; D: .; J: TRBJ2-5; size: once; CDR3: CASSETRAGYF; DNA: TGTGCCAGCAGTGAAACACGAGCGGGGTACTTC
V: TRBV27; D: .; J: TRBJ2-3; size: .; CDR3: CASIPLYGLTDTQYF; DNA: TGTGCCAGCATTCCGCTGTACGGACTCACCGATACGCAGTATTTT
V: TRBV7-9; D: TRBD1; J: TRBJ1-3; size: .; CDR3: CASSLTGSSGNTIYF; DNA: TGTGCCAGCAGCTTGACAGGGAGCTCTGGAAACACCATATATTTT
V: TRBV25-1; D: TRBD2; J: TRBJ2-1; size: .; CDR3: CASSKRGGAYNEQFF; DNA: TGTGCCAGCAGTAAACGGGGGGGGGCCTACAATGAGCAGTTCTTC
V: TRBV5-1; D: TRBD2; J: TRBJ2-7; size: .; CDR3: CASSQDGGAVYEQYF; DNA: TGCGCCAGCAGCCAGGACGGGGGGGCCGTCTACGAGCAGTACTTC
V: TRBV28; D: .; J: TRBJ2-5; size: .; CDR3: CASSWAAQETQYF; DNA: TGTGCCAGCAGTTGGGCAGCTCAAGAGACCCAGTACTTC
V: TRBV7-9; D: TRBD2; J: TRBJ2-7; size: few; CDR3: CASRLAGNSYEQYF; DNA: TGTGCCAGCAGGCTAGCGGGGAATTCCTACGAGCAGTACTTC
V: TRBV5-6; D: TRBD2; J: TRBJ2-2; size: .; CDR3: CASSLTVLAGVLWTGELFF; DNA: TGTGCCAGCAGCTTGACAGTTCTAGCGGGGGTCCTTTGGACCGGGGAGCTGTTTTTT